This T cell receptor (beta chain) stems from a study of CD8+ T cells in alopecia areata. Study results and limitations: Greater clonality was observed in lesional scalp samples, especially alopecia totalis/universalis, versus normal scalp. Scalp samples also yield sequences from resident alphabeta T cells of normal skin. Shared TCR sequences were less clear between patients than in mice, possibly partly from HLA diversity.

Trimming stripped 1 base from V and 9 bases from J, with 19 bases between. The CDR3 has 16 residues. The germline CDR1 and CDR2 sequences are SEHNR and FQNEAQ (reference sequence). Sampling of alopecia areata patients yielded lesional scalp punch biopsies as well as peripheral blood. Concerning this clone itself: Its antigen is not known.

Extraction of RNA preceded its reverse transcription into cDNA, which served as the sequencing template. Assay: immunoSEQ multiplex PCR; the TCRdb copy retains only in-frame clones and omits some. This table has fewer than 200,000 clones, about 66% appearing once. V usage is TRBV7-9 and J usage is TRBJ2-1; a weak D match, TRBD2 (5 bases). Here the sequenced sample was CD8+ T cells sorted from blood, taken at week 0. The sequence was obtained from a human donor with alopecia areata. Written as DNA, the CDR3 is TGTGCCAGCAGCTTAGTGGACCCCGTGGGAGACCTTGAGCAGTTCTTC. It yields the protein CASSLVDPVGDLEQFF.